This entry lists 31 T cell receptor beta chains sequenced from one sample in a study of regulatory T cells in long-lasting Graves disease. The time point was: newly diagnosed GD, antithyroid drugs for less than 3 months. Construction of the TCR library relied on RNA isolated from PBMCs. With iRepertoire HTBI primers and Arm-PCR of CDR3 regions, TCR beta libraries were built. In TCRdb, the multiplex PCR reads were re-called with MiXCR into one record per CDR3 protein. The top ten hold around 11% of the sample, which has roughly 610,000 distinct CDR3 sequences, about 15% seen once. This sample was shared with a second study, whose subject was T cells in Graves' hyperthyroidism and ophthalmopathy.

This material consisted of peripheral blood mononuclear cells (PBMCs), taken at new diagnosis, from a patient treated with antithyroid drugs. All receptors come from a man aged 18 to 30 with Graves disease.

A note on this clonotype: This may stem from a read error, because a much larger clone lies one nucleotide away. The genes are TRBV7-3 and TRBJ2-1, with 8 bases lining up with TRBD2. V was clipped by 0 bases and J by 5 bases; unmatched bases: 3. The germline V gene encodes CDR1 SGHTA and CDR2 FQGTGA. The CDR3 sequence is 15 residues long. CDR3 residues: CASSLTSGSNNEQFF. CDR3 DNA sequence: TGTGCCAGCAGCTTAACGAGCGGGAGCAACAATGAGCAGTTCTTC.

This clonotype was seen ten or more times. DNA for the CDR3: TGTGCCAGCAGTACTAGCGGGACACAAGAGACCCAGTACTTC. As protein: CASSTSGTQETQYF. The chain combines TRBV28 with TRBJ2-5; 10 bases align to TRBD2. This CDR3 contains 14 residues. The V and J ends lost 5 bases and 2 bases, in that order; junction bases with no gene match: 2. The germline V gene encodes CDR1 MDHEN and CDR2 SYDVKM.

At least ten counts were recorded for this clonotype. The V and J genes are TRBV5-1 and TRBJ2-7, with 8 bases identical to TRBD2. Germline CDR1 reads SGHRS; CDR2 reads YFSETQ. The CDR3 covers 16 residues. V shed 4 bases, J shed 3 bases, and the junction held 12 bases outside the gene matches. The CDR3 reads CASSPALGTSDYEQYF. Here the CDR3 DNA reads TGCGCCAGCAGCCCCGCCCTGGGGACTAGTGACTACGAGCAGTACTTC.

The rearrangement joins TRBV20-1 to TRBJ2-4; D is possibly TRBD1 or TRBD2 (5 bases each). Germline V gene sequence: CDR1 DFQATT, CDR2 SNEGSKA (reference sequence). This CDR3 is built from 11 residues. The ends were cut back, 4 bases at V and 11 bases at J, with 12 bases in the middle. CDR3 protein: CSATMGDLQYF. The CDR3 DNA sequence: TGCAGTGCTACCATGGGGGACCTTCAGTACTTC.

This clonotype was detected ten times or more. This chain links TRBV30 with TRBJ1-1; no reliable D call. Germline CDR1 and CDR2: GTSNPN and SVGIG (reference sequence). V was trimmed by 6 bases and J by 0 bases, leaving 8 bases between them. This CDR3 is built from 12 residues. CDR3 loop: CACLGVNTEAFF. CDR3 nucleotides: TGTGCCTGCCTGGGAGTGAACACTGAAGCTTTCTTT.

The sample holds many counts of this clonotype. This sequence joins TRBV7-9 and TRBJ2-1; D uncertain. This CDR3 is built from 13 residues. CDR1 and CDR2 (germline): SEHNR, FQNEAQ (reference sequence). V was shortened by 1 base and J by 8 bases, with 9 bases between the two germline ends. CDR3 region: CASSLGVTDEQFF. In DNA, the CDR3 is TGTGCCAGCAGCTTAGGGGTAACAGATGAGCAGTTCTTC.

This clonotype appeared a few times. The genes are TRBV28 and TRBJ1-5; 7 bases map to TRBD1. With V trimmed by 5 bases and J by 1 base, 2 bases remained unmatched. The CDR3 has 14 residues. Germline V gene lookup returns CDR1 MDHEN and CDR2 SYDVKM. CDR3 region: CASSTRGSNQPQHF. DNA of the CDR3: TGTGCCAGCAGTACCAGGGGGAGCAATCAGCCCCAGCATTTT.

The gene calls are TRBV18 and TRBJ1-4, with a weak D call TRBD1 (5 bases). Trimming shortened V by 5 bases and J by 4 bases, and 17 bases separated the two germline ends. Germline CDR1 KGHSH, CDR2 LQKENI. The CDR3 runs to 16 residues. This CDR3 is CASSANPGPINEKLFF. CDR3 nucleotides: TGTGCCAGCTCAGCCAATCCGGGACCTATTAATGAAAAACTGTTTTTT.

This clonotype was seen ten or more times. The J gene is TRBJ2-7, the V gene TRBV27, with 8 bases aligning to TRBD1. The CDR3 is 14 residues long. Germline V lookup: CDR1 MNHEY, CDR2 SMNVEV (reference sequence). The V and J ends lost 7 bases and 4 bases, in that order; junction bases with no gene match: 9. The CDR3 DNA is TGTGCCAGCAAAAAGCCGGGACAGGCTTACGAGCAGTACTTC. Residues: CASKKPGQAYEQYF.

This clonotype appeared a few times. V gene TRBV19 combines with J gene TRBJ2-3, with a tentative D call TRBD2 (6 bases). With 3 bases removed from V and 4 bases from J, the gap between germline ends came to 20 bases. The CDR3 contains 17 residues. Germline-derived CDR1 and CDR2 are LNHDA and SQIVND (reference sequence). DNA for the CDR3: TGTGCCAGTAGTATGGAGGGGAGCCCACTACGGGCAGATACGCAGTATTTT. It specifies CASSMEGSPLRADTQYF.

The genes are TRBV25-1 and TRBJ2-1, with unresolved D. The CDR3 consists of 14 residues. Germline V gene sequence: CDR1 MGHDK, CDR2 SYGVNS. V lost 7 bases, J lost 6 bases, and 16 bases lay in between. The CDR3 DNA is TGTGCCAGCATCCAGGAAAGAATAGGCAATGAGCAGTTCTTC. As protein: CASIQERIGNEQFF.

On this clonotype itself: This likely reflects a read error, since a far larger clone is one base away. Here the CDR3 DNA reads TGTGCCAGCAGTGAGGACCAGAATCAGCCCCAGCATTTT. It encodes CASSEDQNQPQHF. The rearrangement links TRBV6-1 to TRBJ1-5; D is unresolved. The germline V and J ends were trimmed by 3 bases and 4 bases, with 7 bases remaining between them. Per the germline V gene, CDR1 is MNHNS and CDR2 is SASEGT. The CDR3 is made up of 13 amino acids.

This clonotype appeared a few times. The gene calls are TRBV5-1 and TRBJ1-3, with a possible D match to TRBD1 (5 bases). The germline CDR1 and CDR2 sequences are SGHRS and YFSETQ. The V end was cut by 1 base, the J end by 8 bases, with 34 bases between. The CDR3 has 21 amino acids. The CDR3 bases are TGCGCCAGCAGCTTGTTTCCGGGCGGGACCGCTACTACGTGGTCGTCCGACACCATATATTTT. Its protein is CASSLFPGGTATTWSSDTIYF.

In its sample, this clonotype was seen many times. The CDR3 here is CASSSTGTGVWEQFF. CDR3 DNA: TGTGCCAGCAGTTCCACCGGGACAGGGGTTTGGGAGCAGTTCTTC. The V and J genes are TRBV27 and TRBJ2-1; 10 nucleotides align to TRBD1. This CDR3 region has 15 residues. The V gene's germline CDR1 is MNHEY and CDR2 SMNVEV (reference sequence). V trimming: 4 bases; J trimming: 10 bases; junction bases outside the gene matches: 10.

The CDR3 here is CASSSYSGQNHEQYF. For the CDR3, the DNA is TGTGCCAGCAGCTCGTATTCGGGACAGAACCACGAGCAGTACTTC. This chain joins TRBV7-9 and TRBJ2-7; 7 bases are shared with TRBD1. Germline lookup yields CDR1 SEHNR and CDR2 FQNEAQ (reference sequence). The CDR3 totals 15 residues. Germline trimming cut 4 bases from V and 5 bases from J; bases unmatched to any gene: 11.

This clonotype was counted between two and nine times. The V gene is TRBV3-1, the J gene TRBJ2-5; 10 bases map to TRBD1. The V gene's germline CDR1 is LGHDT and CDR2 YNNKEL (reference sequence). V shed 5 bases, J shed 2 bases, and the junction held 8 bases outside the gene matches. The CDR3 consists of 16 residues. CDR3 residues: CASSFNPGQGQETQYF. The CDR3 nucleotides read TGTGCCAGCAGCTTTAATCCGGGACAGGGGCAAGAGACCCAGTACTTC.

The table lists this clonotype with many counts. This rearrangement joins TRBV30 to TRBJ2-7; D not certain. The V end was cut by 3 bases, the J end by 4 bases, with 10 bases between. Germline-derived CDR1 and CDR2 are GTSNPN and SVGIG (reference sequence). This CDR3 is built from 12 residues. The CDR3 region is CAWSRLGYEQYF. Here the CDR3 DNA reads TGTGCCTGGAGCCGACTGGGATACGAGCAGTACTTC.

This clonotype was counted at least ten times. CDR3 nucleotides: TGTGCCAGCAACGCACAGGGAGGCAATCAGCCCCAGCATTTT. Encoded protein: CASNAQGGNQPQHF. The chain recombines TRBV6-1 with TRBJ1-5; D is possibly TRBD1 (6 bases). V was pared by 7 bases and J by 2 bases, with 12 bases between. This CDR3 contains 14 residues. Germline V gene data show CDR1 as MNHNS and CDR2 as SASEGT.

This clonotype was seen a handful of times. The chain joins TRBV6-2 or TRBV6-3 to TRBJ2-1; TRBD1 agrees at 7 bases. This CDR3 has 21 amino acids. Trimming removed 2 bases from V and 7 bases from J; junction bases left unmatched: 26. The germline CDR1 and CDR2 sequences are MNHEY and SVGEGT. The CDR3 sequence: CASSYPYPQFRQGKTGNEQFF. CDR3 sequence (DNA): TGTGCCAGCAGTTACCCTTATCCACAATTCCGACAGGGCAAAACGGGGAATGAGCAGTTCTTC.

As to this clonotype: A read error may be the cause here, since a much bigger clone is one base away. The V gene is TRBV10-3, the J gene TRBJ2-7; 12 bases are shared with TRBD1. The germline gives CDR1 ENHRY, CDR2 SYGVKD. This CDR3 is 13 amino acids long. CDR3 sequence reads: CATGTGGSYEQHF. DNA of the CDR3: TGTGCCACCGGGACAGGGGGCTCCTACGAGCAGCACTTC.

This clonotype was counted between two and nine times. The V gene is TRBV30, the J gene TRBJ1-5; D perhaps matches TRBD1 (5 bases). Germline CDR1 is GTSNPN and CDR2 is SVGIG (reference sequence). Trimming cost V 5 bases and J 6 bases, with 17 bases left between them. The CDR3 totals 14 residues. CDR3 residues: CAWGLGDSSQPQHF. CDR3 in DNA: TGTGCCTGGGGGTTGGGGGACTCCTCTCAGCCCCAGCATTTT.

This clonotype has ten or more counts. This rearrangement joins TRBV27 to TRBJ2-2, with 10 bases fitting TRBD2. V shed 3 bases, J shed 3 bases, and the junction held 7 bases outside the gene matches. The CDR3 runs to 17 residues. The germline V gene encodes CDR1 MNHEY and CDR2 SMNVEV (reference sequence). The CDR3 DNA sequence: TGTGCCAGCAGTTTCGGGCTAGCGGGAGATGACACCGGGGAGCTGTTTTTT. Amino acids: CASSFGLAGDDTGELFF.

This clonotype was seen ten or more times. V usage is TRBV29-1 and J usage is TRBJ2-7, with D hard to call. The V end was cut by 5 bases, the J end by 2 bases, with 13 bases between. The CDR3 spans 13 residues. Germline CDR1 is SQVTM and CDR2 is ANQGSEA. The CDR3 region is CSVPNGTTYEQYF. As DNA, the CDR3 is TGCAGCGTTCCGAACGGAACGACCTACGAGCAGTACTTC.

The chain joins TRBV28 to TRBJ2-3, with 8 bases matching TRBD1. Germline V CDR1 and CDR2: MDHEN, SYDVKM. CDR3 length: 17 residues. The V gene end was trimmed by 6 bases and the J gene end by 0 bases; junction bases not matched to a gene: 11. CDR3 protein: CASRPRQGRTSTDTQYF. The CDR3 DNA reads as TGTGCCAGCAGACCACGACAGGGGAGGACTAGCACAGATACGCAGTATTTT.

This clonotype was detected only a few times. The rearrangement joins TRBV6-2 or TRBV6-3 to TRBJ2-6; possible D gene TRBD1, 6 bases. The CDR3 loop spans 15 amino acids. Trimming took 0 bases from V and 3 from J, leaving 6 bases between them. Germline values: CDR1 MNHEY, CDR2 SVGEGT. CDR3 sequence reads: CASSYSTGGANVLTF. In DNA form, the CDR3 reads TGTGCCAGCAGTTACTCGACAGGTGGGGCCAACGTCCTGACTTTC.

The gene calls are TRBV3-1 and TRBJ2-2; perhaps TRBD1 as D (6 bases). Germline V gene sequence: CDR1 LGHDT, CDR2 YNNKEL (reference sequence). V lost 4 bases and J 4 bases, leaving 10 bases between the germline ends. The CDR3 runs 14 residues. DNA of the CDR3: TGTGCCAGCAGCCGTGGACAGACCACCGGGGAGCTGTTTTTT. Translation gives CASSRGQTTGELFF.

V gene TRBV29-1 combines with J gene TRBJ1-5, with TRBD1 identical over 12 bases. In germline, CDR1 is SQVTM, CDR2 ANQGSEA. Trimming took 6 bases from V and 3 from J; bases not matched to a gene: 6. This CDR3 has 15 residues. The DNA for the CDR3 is TGCAGCGTCGGGACAGGGGGCGAGTTCAATCAGCCCCAGCATTTT. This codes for CSVGTGGEFNQPQHF.

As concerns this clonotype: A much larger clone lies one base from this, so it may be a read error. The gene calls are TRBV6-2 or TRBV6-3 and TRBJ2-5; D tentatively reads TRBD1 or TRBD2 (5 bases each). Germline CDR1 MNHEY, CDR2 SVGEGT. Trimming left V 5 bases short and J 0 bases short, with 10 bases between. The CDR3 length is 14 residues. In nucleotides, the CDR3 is TGTGCCAGCAGTGGACCGGGACACCAAGAGACCCAGTACTTC. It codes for CASSGPGHQETQYF.

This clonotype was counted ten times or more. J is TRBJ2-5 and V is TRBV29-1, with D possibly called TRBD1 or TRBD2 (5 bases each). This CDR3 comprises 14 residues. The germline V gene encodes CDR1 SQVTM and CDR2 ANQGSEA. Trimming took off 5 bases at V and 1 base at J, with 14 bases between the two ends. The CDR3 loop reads CSVRDGGLQETQYF. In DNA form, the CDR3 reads TGCAGCGTTCGGGACGGTGGACTCCAAGAGACCCAGTACTTC.

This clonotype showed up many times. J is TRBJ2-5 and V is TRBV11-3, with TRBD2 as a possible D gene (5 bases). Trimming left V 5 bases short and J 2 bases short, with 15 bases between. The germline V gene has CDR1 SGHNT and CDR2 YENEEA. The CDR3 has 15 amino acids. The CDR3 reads CASSMGAKPQETQYF. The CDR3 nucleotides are TGTGCCAGCAGCATGGGAGCTAAGCCACAAGAGACCCAGTACTTC.

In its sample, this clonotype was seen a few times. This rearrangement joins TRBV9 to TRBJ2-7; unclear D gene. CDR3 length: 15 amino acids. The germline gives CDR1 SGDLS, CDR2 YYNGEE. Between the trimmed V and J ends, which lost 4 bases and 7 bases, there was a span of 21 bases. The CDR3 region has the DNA TGTGCCAGCAGCTCGGATCCACAACTTAACGCGGAGCAGTACTTC. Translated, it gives CASSSDPQLNAEQYF.